The 7 T cell receptor beta chains below come from one sample, sequenced in a study of cytomegalovirus exposure and HLA in healthy donors. This PCR relied on a set of 60 Vbeta primers and 13 Jbeta primers. This table comes from immunoSEQ multiplex PCR, and its TCRdb copy is limited to in-frame clones, with some not included. The sample includes approximately 300,000 clones, just under 85% of them seen just once. Sequencing was done on a sample of PBMCs. All receptors derive from a middle-aged woman in good health and CMV-seropositive.

The chain has TRBV5-1 and TRBJ1-1; maybe TRBD1 (5 bases). V was shortened by 4 bases and J by 1 base, with 11 bases between the two germline ends. Germline V lookup: CDR1 SGHRS, CDR2 YFSETQ. The CDR3 loop spans 14 amino acids. CDR3 nucleotide sequence: TGCGCCAGCAGCAGGGGTATTGGGAACACTGAAGCTTTCTTT. Translation gives CASSRGIGNTEAFF.

The V call is TRBV6-4, the J call TRBJ1-1; D possibly corresponds to TRBD1 (5 bases). CDR1 and CDR2 from the germline V gene are MRHNA and SNTAGT. Trimming removed 3 bases at V and 1 base at J, with 9 bases between. The CDR3 is 14 amino acids. The CDR3 region has the DNA TGTGCCAGCAGTGAGACAGCTACGAACACTGAAGCTTTCTTT. It specifies CASSETATNTEAFF.

This sequence joins TRBV28 and TRBJ2-3; 11 positions agree with TRBD1. This CDR3 comprises 15 residues. V trimming: 4 bases; J trimming: 3 bases; junction bases outside the gene matches: 3. CDR1 MDHEN and CDR2 SYDVKM come from the germline V gene. As DNA, the CDR3 is TGTGCCAGCAGTTGGACAGGGGGCGGGACAGATACGCAGTATTTT. This gives the protein CASSWTGGGTDTQYF.

V gene TRBV19 combines with J gene TRBJ2-5; tentative D call: TRBD2 (7 bases). Trimming took off 3 bases at V and 4 bases at J, with 12 bases between the two ends. The germline V gene encodes CDR1 LNHDA and CDR2 SQIVND (reference sequence). CDR3 length equals 14 residues. The CDR3 protein is CASSMGGGTETQYF. The CDR3 DNA is TGTGCCAGTAGTATGGGAGGGGGGACAGAGACCCAGTACTTC.

The V call is TRBV19, the J call TRBJ1-1; the D is unclear. CDR1 LNHDA and CDR2 SQIVND come from the germline V gene (reference sequence). V lost 9 bases and J 2 bases, leaving 16 bases between the germline ends. The CDR3 sequence is 14 residues long. CDR3: CASRRRELNTEAFF. The CDR3 bases are TGTGCCAGCCGAAGGAGGGAGCTTAACACTGAAGCTTTCTTT.

This clone has a single count. The gene calls are TRBV20-1 and TRBJ2-5; D unclear. V was pared by 3 bases and J by 5 bases, with 4 bases between. The CDR3 consists of 10 residues. Germline CDR1 reads DFQATT; CDR2 reads SNEGSKA (reference sequence). Written as DNA, the CDR3 is TGCAGTGCTAGCGAGGAGACCCAGTACTTC. It is translated as CSASEETQYF.

The chain uses TRBV28 and TRBJ2-3; 13 bases agree with TRBD2. Looked up from germline, CDR1 is MDHEN and CDR2 is SYDVKM. After removal of 5 bases from V and 3 bases from J, the junction contained 2 bases not matched to a gene. The CDR3 extends over 15 amino acids. The chain's CDR3 is CASSPTSGRTDTQYF. The CDR3 nucleotides are TGTGCCAGCAGTCCGACTAGCGGGAGGACAGATACGCAGTATTTT.